The T cell receptor (beta chain) described here comes from a study of cytomegalovirus exposure and HLA in healthy donors. Overall study results and limits: Cytomegalovirus association was assigned to around 150 TCR beta chains.

Regarding this clone: Its antigen is as yet unknown. Sequence at one end of the junction differs from germline and may be a read error.

This CDR3 has 13 amino acids. The germline CDR1 and CDR2 sequences are MNHNS and SASEGT. The assay was immunoSEQ multiplex PCR, and TCRdb's table has in-frame clones only and misses some. The sample contains around 55,000 clones, over 75% of which appear only once. This receptor was identified in a man aged 18 to 29 in good health and CMV-seronegative. The chain has TRBV6-1 and TRBJ1-5; tentative D call: TRBD1 (5 bases). The sample was PBMCs. CDR3 protein: CASREGAGQPQHF. CDR3 DNA sequence: TGTGCCAGCAGGGAAGGGGCGGGTCAGCCCCAGCATTTT.